The T cell receptor (beta chain) described here comes from a study of blood T cells in healthy people across ages. PBMCs were isolated at a quantity of at least 6.5 million per sample. The CDR3 is made up of 15 amino acids. V was trimmed by 4 bases and J by 0 bases, leaving 13 bases between them. The germline gives CDR1 DFQATT, CDR2 SNEGSKA (reference sequence). This clonotype occurred a few times. Its antigen is undetermined. PCR was performed a second time for about 7 to 12 cycles using a sample-barcoded 5' primer and a J-beta primer mix. TCRdb analysed the 5' RACE reads with MiXCR anew, one entry per CDR3 protein. The repertoire holds 1.5 million to 2 million distinct CDR3 sequences, with around 50% as singletons. Study-level results: Age brought a roughly linear fall in TCR beta diversity measured per million T cells. Both higher diversity and more naive CD4+ cells marked long-lived donors when set against aged donors.

This chain uses TRBV20-1 with TRBJ2-4; D remains ambiguous. What was sequenced was blood. This receptor was identified in a woman aged 35 to 49 in good health. CDR3 nucleotides: TGCAGTGCTAATCCCGTAAATCTAGCCAAAAACATTCAGTACTTC. Translation gives CSANPVNLAKNIQYF.